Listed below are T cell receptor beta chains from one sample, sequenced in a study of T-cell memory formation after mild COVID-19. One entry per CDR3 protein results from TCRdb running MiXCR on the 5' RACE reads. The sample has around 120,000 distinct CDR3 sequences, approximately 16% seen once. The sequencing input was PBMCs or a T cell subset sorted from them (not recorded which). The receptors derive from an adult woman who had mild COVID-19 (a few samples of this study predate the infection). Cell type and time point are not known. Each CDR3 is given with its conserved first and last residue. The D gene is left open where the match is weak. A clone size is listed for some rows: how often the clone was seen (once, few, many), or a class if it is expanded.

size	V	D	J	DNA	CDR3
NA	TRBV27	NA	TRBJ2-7	TGTGCCAGCAGTTTATCAGTCTCCTACGAGCAGTACTTC	CASSLSVSYEQYF
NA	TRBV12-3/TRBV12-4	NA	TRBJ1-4	TGTGCCAGCAGTTTAGTTGGTGAAAAACTGTTTTTT	CASSLVGEKLFF
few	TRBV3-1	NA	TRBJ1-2	TGTGCCAGCAGCCAAGGTGTATTCACCTATGGCTACACCTTC	CASSQGVFTYGYTF
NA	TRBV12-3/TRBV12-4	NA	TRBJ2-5	TGTGCCAGCAGTTGGGGTCTAGAACAAGAGACCCAGTACTTC	CASSWGLEQETQYF
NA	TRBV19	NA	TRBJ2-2	TGTGCCAGTAGTATAGATCTTTCCACCGGGGAGCTGTTTTTT	CASSIDLSTGELFF
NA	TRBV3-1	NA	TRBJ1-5	TGTGCCAGCAGCCGGGACGTCAATCAGCCCCAGCATTTT	CASSRDVNQPQHF
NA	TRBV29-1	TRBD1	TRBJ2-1	TGCAGCGTCGTGGGCAGGGGGAATGAGCAGTTCTTC	CSVVGRGNEQFF
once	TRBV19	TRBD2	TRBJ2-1	TGTGCCAGTAGTTCTATAGCGGGAGCGGCAGACAATGAGCAGTTCTTC	CASSSIAGAADNEQFF
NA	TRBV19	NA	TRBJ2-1	TGTGCCAGTAGTACGGCAGGGGGGAGGAATGAGCAGTTCTTC	CASSTAGGRNEQFF
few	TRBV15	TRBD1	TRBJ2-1	TGTGCCACCAGCAGAGATCGGGGACAGGGGGTTTATGAGCAGTTCTTC	CATSRDRGQGVYEQFF